This T cell receptor (beta chain) was documented in a study of cytomegalovirus exposure and HLA in healthy donors. Broader study findings: Fewer N-insertions than the approximately 700-donor mean were reportedly shown by an Asian-associated ancestry cluster in a later analysis.

Note on this clone: Its antigen is undetermined.

The PCR contained 60 Vbeta and 13 Jbeta primers. Profiling relied on immunoSEQ multiplex PCR, and the TCRdb table lists in-frame clones only, not all of them. This sample yields under 250,000 clones, of which 70% to 90% are seen a single time; under 3% belongs to the top ten. Germline CDR1 and CDR2: MNHEY and SVGAGI. The CDR3 sequence is 15 residues long. V was trimmed by 0 bases and J by 5 bases, leaving 13 bases between them. This sequence originates from a woman between 50 and 59 years old in good health and CMV-seronegative. The material sequenced was PBMCs. This chain connects TRBV6-5 to TRBJ1-2; D gene ambiguous. This chain's CDR3 is CASSYSRPLRYGYTF. The CDR3 DNA reads TGTGCCAGCAGTTACTCGAGGCCGCTTAGATATGGCTACACCTTC.